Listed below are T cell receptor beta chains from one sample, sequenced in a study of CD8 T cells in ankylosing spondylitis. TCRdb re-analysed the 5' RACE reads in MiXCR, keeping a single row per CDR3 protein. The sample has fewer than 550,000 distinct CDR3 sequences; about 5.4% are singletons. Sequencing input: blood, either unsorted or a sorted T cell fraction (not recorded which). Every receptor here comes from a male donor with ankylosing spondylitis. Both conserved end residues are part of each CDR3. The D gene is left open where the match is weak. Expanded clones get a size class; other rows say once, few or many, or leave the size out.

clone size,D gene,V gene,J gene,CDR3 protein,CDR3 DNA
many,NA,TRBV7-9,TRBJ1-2,CASSSRDTDYGYTF,TGTGCCAGCAGCTCCAGGGACACTGACTATGGCTACACCTTC
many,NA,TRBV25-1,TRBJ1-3,CASSDRIIGFGGNTIYF,TGTGCCAGCAGTGATCGGATCATAGGGTTCGGTGGAAACACCATATATTTT
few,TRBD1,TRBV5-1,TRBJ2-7,CASSLRGPTGVSYEQYF,TGCGCCAGCAGCTTGCGGGGGCCGACAGGGGTCAGCTACGAGCAGTACTTC
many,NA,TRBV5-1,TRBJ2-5,CASSLENQETQYF,TGCGCCAGCAGCTTGGAGAACCAAGAGACCCAGTACTTC
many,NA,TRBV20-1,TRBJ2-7,CSALNPYEQYF,TGCAGTGCTCTTAATCCCTACGAGCAGTACTTC
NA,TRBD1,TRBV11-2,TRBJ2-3,CASSLTGGENTQYF,TGTGCCAGCAGCTTAACAGGGGGCGAAAATACGCAGTATTTT
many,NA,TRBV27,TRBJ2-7,CASSLADNYEQYF,TGTGCCAGCAGTTTAGCGGACAACTACGAGCAGTACTTC
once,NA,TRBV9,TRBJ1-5,CASSETGSNPPQHF,TGTGCCAGCAGCGAAACGGGTAGCAATCCGCCCCAGCATTTT
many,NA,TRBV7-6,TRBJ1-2,CASSLRGTYGYTF,TGTGCCAGCAGCCTGAGGGGAACCTATGGCTACACCTTC
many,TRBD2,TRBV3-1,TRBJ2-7,CASSHWTSGGYEQYF,TGTGCCAGCAGCCACTGGACTAGCGGGGGCTACGAGCAGTACTTC
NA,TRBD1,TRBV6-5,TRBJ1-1,CASSWDRGSTEAFF,TGTGCCAGCAGTTGGGACAGGGGGTCCACTGAAGCTTTCTTT
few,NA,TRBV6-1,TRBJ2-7,CASTDNREFHEQYF,TGTGCCAGCACCGATAACAGGGAATTCCACGAGCAGTACTTC
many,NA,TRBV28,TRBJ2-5,CASSFVGDGGFTAQYF,TGTGCCAGCAGTTTCGTTGGGGACGGGGGATTCACGGCCCAGTACTTC
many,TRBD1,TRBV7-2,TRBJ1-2,CASSIYHRGLYGYTF,TGTGCCAGCAGCATCTATCACAGGGGGCTGTATGGCTACACCTTC
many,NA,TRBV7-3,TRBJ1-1,CASSLTYSGRTEAFF,TGTGCCAGCAGCTTAACGTATAGCGGGCGCACTGAAGCTTTCTTT
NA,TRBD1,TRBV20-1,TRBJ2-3,CSSGTGGTDTQYF,TGCAGTTCCGGGACAGGGGGTACAGATACGCAGTATTTT
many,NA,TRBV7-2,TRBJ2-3,CASSSLSGDTQYF,TGTGCCAGCAGCTCTCTAAGTGGGGATACGCAGTATTTT
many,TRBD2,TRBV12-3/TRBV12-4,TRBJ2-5,CASTPGLAQETQYF,TGTGCCAGCACCCCGGGACTAGCGCAAGAGACCCAGTACTTC
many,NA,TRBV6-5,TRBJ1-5,CASSYRGNQPQHF,TGTGCCAGCAGTTACAGGGGCAATCAGCCCCAGCATTTT
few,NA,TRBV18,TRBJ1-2,CASSPPGSVYGYTF,TGTGCCAGCTCACCCCCCGGGAGTGTTTATGGCTACACCTTC
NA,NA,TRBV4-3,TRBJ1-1,CASSAQGGGNTEAFF,TGCGCCAGCAGCGCCCAAGGGGGAGGTAACACTGAAGCTTTCTTT
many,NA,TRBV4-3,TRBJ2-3,CASSPQPRPDTQYF,TGCGCCAGCAGCCCCCAACCCCGCCCAGATACGCAGTATTTT
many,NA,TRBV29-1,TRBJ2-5,CSVEVRSSWYQETQYF,TGCAGCGTTGAAGTGCGGAGCTCCTGGTACCAAGAGACCCAGTACTTC
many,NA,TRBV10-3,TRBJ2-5,CATGRQLQETQYF,TGTGCCACTGGCAGACAGTTACAAGAGACCCAGTACTTC
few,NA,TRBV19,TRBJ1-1,CASRDGGATEAFF,TGTGCCAGTAGAGACGGGGGAGCCACTGAAGCTTTCTTT
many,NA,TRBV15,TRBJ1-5,CATSSNPGGNGNQPQHF,TGTGCCACCAGCAGCAACCCTGGGGGGAACGGCAATCAGCCCCAGCATTTT
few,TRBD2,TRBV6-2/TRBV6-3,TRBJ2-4,CASRPGTSVNIQYF,TGTGCCAGCAGACCCGGGACTAGCGTTAACATTCAGTACTTC
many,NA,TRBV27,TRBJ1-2,CASSFRRPYYGYTF,TGTGCCAGCAGTTTTAGGAGACCTTACTATGGCTACACCTTC